This TCR beta chain was observed in a study of blood T cells in healthy people across ages. Trimming stripped 9 bases from V and 1 base from J, with 12 bases between. The CDR3 has 13 amino acids. The germline V gene has CDR1 SEHNR and CDR2 FQNEAQ (reference sequence). Donors ranged from about 6 to 90 years old and were healthy Caucasians in Russia. Total RNA, at least 5 micrograms per sample, came from PBMCs. The second PCR ran about 6 to 11 cycles with a sample-barcoded 5' primer and J-beta primers. Every sample gave at least 3 million paired-end reads containing CDR3. TCRdb called the 5' RACE reads again in MiXCR, with one record for every CDR3 protein. The repertoire consists of about 1.1 million distinct CDR3 sequences, with more than 30% occurring once and the leading ten covering about an eighth. This clonotype occurred a few times.

Sequencing input: blood. The gene calls are TRBV7-9 and TRBJ1-1; possible D gene TRBD1, 6 bases. The source of this sequence is a young man in good health. This CDR3 is CASSIRGNTEAFF. In nucleotides, the CDR3 is TGTGCCAGTTCTATCAGGGGGAACACTGAAGCTTTCTTT.